This TCR beta chain is drawn from a study of shared T cell receptors in the human thymus. Sequencing was performed with immunoSEQ multiplex PCR; in TCRdb, only in-frame clones are kept and a portion is missing. The data hold just under 550,000 clones, with 70% to 80% observed a single time. The CDR3 has 14 residues. These data are also associated with another study on human thymus T cells. In that study: Resections from corrective heart surgery supplied the thymus tissue.

The chain carries TRBV21-1 and TRBJ2-7; the DNA was not used to check the table's D call, TRBD1. TRBV21-1 is a pseudogene segment. Sequenced: thymocytes. The sequence was collected from a boy younger than two with a congenital heart defect. DNA of the CDR3: TGTGCCAGCAGCACCCACAGGGGGCGAAACGAGCAGTACTTC. This gives the protein CASSTHRGRNEQYF.